This record covers a single T cell receptor beta chain. Reverse transcription of about 0.5 to 1 ug RNA was performed with random hexamers. TCRdb re-called the immunoSEQ multiplex PCR reads through MiXCR, storing one row per CDR3 protein. In the table there are some 77,000 distinct CDR3 sequences, 90% to 95% of which are singletons. TEMRA cells were enriched by FACS, and CD4+ and CD8+ T cells were negatively isolated. V was shortened by 5 bases and J by 2 bases, with 19 bases between the two germline ends. Germline CDR1 reads DFQATT; CDR2 reads SNEGSKA (reference sequence). The CDR3 has 15 residues. The data are from a study of CD8 T cells in Susac syndrome.

The rearrangement uses TRBV20-1 and TRBJ2-7; weak D call: TRBD1 (6 bases). The sequencing sample was made of CD4+ T cells from PBMCs. The sequence was collected from a human donor with Susac syndrome. The CDR3 region is CSAPRGGSLTYEQYF. As DNA, the CDR3 is TGCAGTGCTCCCCGTGGGGGCTCCCTCACCTACGAGCAGTACTTC.